The 18 T cell receptor beta chains below all came from one sample that was sequenced in a study of cytomegalovirus exposure and HLA in healthy donors. In the PCR, 60 Vbeta and 13 Jbeta primers were used. Sequencing used immunoSEQ multiplex PCR; TCRdb keeps in-frame clones, though not all of them. This repertoire shows 110,000 to 150,000 clones, around 85% found once; its top ten account for about 1.2%. Sequencing was carried out using PBMCs. The receptors were gathered from a female donor in good health and CMV-seronegative.

The genes are TRBV6-6 and TRBJ2-3, with D uncertain. Germline-derived CDR1 and CDR2 are MNHNY and SVGAGI (reference sequence). V was trimmed by 7 bases and J by 2 bases, leaving 7 bases between them. The CDR3 contains 12 residues. The CDR3 here is CASTEATDTQYF. CDR3 DNA sequence: TGTGCCAGCACTGAGGCCACAGATACGCAGTATTTT.

The V and J genes are TRBV29-1 and TRBJ2-1; 9 nucleotides align to TRBD2. This CDR3 has 16 residues. Looked up from germline, CDR1 is SQVTM and CDR2 is ANQGSEA. V lost 1 base and J lost 9; bases outside the gene matches: 13. Written as DNA, the CDR3 is TGCAGCGTTGAAGGGTGTATTAGCGGGAGTAGGGGTGAGCAGTTCTTC. It encodes CSVEGCISGSRGEQFF.

The rearrangement links TRBV5-1 to TRBJ1-1, with TRBD1 matching 9 bases. Germline values: CDR1 SGHRS, CDR2 YFSETQ. There are 13 residues in the CDR3. V lost 4 bases and J lost 11; bases outside the gene matches: 9. In DNA, the CDR3 is TGCGCCAGCAGCGGCGGACAGGGGATGGGGGCTTTCTTT. Protein sequence: CASSGGQGMGAFF.

The rearrangement joins TRBV7-9 to TRBJ1-1; D perhaps matches TRBD1 (5 bases). The V gene's germline CDR1 is SEHNR and CDR2 FQNEAQ (reference sequence). The CDR3 length is 15 residues. The V end lost 4 bases, the J end lost 0 bases, and 12 bases lay between the germline ends. CDR3 in DNA: TGTGCCAGCAGCTCCGGTACAGGAGTGAACACTGAAGCTTTCTTT. It encodes CASSSGTGVNTEAFF.

A few counts support this clone. This chain connects TRBV5-1 to TRBJ2-7; tentative D call: TRBD2 (6 bases). V was cut by 4 bases and J by 3 bases, with 14 bases left in between. This CDR3 comprises 14 residues. CDR1 and CDR2 (germline): SGHRS, YFSETQ. Here the CDR3 reads CASSTRDSDYEQYF. In nucleotides, the CDR3 is TGCGCCAGCAGCACCCGGGACTCAGACTACGAGCAGTACTTC.

This sequence joins TRBV28 and TRBJ1-2; D not certain. Germline V gene data show CDR1 as MDHEN and CDR2 as SYDVKM. This CDR3 is 13 amino acids long. Trimming shortened V by 4 bases and J by 8 bases, and 14 bases separated the two germline ends. The CDR3 region is CASSSMGPLGYTF. The CDR3, as DNA: TGTGCCAGCAGTTCCATGGGCCCGCTCGGCTACACCTTC.

The chain employs TRBV5-1 and TRBJ2-1; D possibly corresponds to TRBD2 (6 bases). This CDR3 is 14 amino acids long. Germline CDR1 SGHRS, CDR2 YFSETQ. Trimming removed 7 bases at V and 6 bases at J, with 17 bases between. CDR3 protein: CASGSGTLVNEQFF. Written as DNA, the CDR3 is TGCGCCAGCGGCTCCGGGACTTTGGTCAATGAGCAGTTCTTC.

The V call is TRBV5-1, the J call TRBJ1-5; TRBD1 matches at 7 bases. The trim removed 4 bases at V and 3 bases at J, leaving 7 bases unmatched. CDR1 and CDR2 from the germline V gene are SGHRS and YFSETQ. The CDR3 consists of 15 residues. In DNA, the CDR3 is TGCGCCAGCAGCGCCCGGACAGGCCACAATCAGCCCCAGCATTTT. Translation: CASSARTGHNQPQHF.

The chain couples TRBV14 to TRBJ2-7; 12 bases are a match to TRBD2. With 1 base clipped from V and 6 bases from J, the junction kept 4 bases outside the gene matches. Germline V lookup: CDR1 SGHDN, CDR2 FVKESK. The CDR3 length is 15 residues. CDR3 nucleotide sequence: TGTGCCAGCAGCCAAGTCTCTAGCGGGAGGGCCGAGCAGTACTTC. Translation: CASSQVSSGRAEQYF.

This chain's CDR3 is CASSYFGGDYGYTF. The DNA of the CDR3 is TGTGCCAGCAGTTACTTCGGGGGGGACTATGGCTACACCTTC. This chain connects TRBV6-5 to TRBJ1-2, with D possibly TRBD1 on 5 matching bases. V was cut by 1 base and J by 3 bases, with 9 bases left in between. The CDR3 consists of 14 residues. Germline-derived CDR1 and CDR2 are MNHEY and SVGAGI.

The chain employs TRBV13 and TRBJ1-3; D is unresolved. Germline assignment: CDR1 PRHDT and CDR2 FYEKMQ (reference sequence). The germline V and J ends were trimmed by 3 bases and 4 bases, with 4 bases remaining between them. The CDR3 consists of 12 residues. The CDR3 nucleotides are TGTGCCAGCAGCTTGTCGGGAAACACCATATATTTT. Its translation: CASSLSGNTIYF.

This chain joins TRBV5-1 and TRBJ2-5; 7 positions agree with TRBD2. The CDR3 consists of 13 residues. Germline loops: CDR1 SGHRS, CDR2 YFSETQ. After removal of 4 bases from V and 5 bases from J, the junction contained 5 bases not matched to a gene. The CDR3 DNA reads TGCGCCAGCAGCGGGCGGGAGCAGGAGACCCAGTACTTC. Encoded protein: CASSGREQETQYF.

This clone was seen a few times. CDR3 in amino acids: CASSPPTVFSGANVLTF. Here the CDR3 DNA reads TGTGCCAGCAGTCCCCCGACAGTTTTTTCTGGGGCCAACGTCCTGACTTTC. V is TRBV27 and J is TRBJ2-6, with D maybe TRBD1 (5 bases). V lost 5 bases to trimming and J lost 1 base, with 15 bases between them. From germline, CDR1 is MNHEY and CDR2 SMNVEV (reference sequence). CDR3 length equals 17 residues.

CDR3 DNA sequence: TGCGCCAGCAGCCTTCCGGGATCCTACGAGCAGTACTTC. Translation: CASSLPGSYEQYF. The rearrangement links TRBV4-1 to TRBJ2-7; maybe TRBD2 (5 bases). CDR1 and CDR2 from the germline V gene are MGHRA and YSYEKL. The length of the CDR3 is 13 residues. The germline V and J ends were trimmed by 4 bases and 1 base, with 8 bases remaining between them.

This clone showed up just once. The chain is built from TRBV29-1 and TRBJ2-5; D may be TRBD1 (6 bases). The DNA end is more similar to TRBJ2-7, so the J call may be wrong. This CDR3 has 13 amino acids. CDR1 is SQVTM, CDR2 ANQGSEA, per germline. The CDR3 bases are TGCAGCGTTGGTGGGACAAGCTACTACGAGCAGTACTTC. It translates to CSVGGTSYYEQYF.

The chain carries TRBV4-1 and TRBJ2-7; a weak D match, TRBD1 (6 bases). CDR3 length equals 15 residues. V was cut by 4 bases and J by 1 base, with 14 bases left in between. In germline, CDR1 is MGHRA, CDR2 YSYEKL. The CDR3 nucleotides read TGCGCCAGCAGCCTTACCGGGGACAATTCCTACGAGCAGTACTTC. It specifies CASSLTGDNSYEQYF.

There are a few counts of this clone. V gene TRBV2 combines with J gene TRBJ1-5, with TRBD1 matching 7 bases. Germline V gene data show CDR1 as SNHLY and CDR2 as FYNNEI. The V gene end was trimmed by 9 bases and the J gene end by 3 bases; junction bases not matched to a gene: 5. The CDR3 loop spans 13 amino acids. The CDR3 protein is CASRTGVNQPQHF. Here the CDR3 DNA reads TGTGCCAGTCGGACAGGTGTCAATCAGCCCCAGCATTTT.

Regarding this clone: Other DNA sequences within the sample encode an identical CDR3. The chain uses TRBV5-6 and TRBJ2-7; D gene ambiguous. Germline V lookup: CDR1 SGHDT, CDR2 YYEEEE. The CDR3 is 13 residues long. V gave up 0 bases and J gave up 2 bases, with 6 bases separating them. CDR3 region: CASSLDTTYEQYF. The CDR3 DNA follows: TGTGCCAGCAGCTTGGACACCACCTACGAGCAGTACTTC.